These T cell receptor beta chains were read from a single sample in a study. Via MiXCR, TCRdb re-called the RT-PCR reads, giving one row per CDR3 protein. Of about 700,000 distinct CDR3 sequences listed, approximately 15% are singletons. The sequenced sample consisted of memory CD4+ T cells from blood. All receptors derive from a female donor in good health, serving as a healthy control. Each CDR3 is given with its conserved first and last residue. The order of the fields is D gene, clone size, J gene, V gene, CDR3 protein, CDR3 DNA. A D gene is named only where the DNA matches it firmly. Some rows have no size entry. The others give once, few or many, or a class for an expanded clone.

d_gene: TRBD2
abundance: few
j_gene: TRBJ2-7
v_gene: TRBV15
CDR3aa: CATSRDGGGPLSYEQYF
CDR3nt: TGTGCCACCAGCAGAGACGGGGGAGGGCCCCTCTCCTACGAGCAGTACTTC

d_gene: .
abundance: many
j_gene: TRBJ1-5
v_gene: TRBV12-3/TRBV12-4
CDR3aa: CASTQRNQPQHF
CDR3nt: TGTGCCAGCACCCAACGCAATCAGCCCCAGCATTTT

d_gene: .
abundance: .
j_gene: TRBJ1-3
v_gene: TRBV20-1
CDR3aa: CSARDPTGSNGNTIYF
CDR3nt: TGCAGTGCTAGAGATCCAACAGGGAGTAATGGAAACACCATATATTTT

d_gene: .
abundance: .
j_gene: TRBJ2-5
v_gene: TRBV29-1
CDR3aa: CSVSQAPQETQYF
CDR3nt: TGCAGCGTTTCTCAGGCGCCCCAAGAGACCCAGTACTTC

d_gene: TRBD2
abundance: .
j_gene: TRBJ2-7
v_gene: TRBV7-7
CDR3aa: CASRPTQREGPYEQYF
CDR3nt: TGTGCTAGCAGACCAACCCAGCGGGAGGGCCCCTACGAGCAGTACTTC

d_gene: TRBD2
abundance: many
j_gene: TRBJ2-1
v_gene: TRBV4-2
CDR3aa: CASSQDLGGSGYNEQFF
CDR3nt: TGTGCCAGCAGCCAAGATCTAGGCGGGAGCGGTTACAATGAGCAGTTCTTC

d_gene: TRBD2
abundance: few
j_gene: TRBJ2-3
v_gene: TRBV9
CDR3aa: CASSVAGGGATDTQYF
CDR3nt: TGTGCCAGCAGCGTAGCAGGCGGGGGGGCCACAGATACGCAGTATTTT

d_gene: .
abundance: few
j_gene: TRBJ1-1
v_gene: TRBV6-5
CDR3aa: CASRRGHTEAFF
CDR3nt: TGTGCCAGCAGGCGGGGCCACACTGAAGCTTTCTTT

d_gene: .
abundance: .
j_gene: TRBJ1-1
v_gene: TRBV20-1
CDR3aa: CSASKPPTEAFF
CDR3nt: TGCAGTGCTAGTAAACCTCCCACTGAAGCTTTCTTT

d_gene: .
abundance: few
j_gene: TRBJ2-2
v_gene: TRBV7-7
CDR3aa: CATLGQGNTGELFF
CDR3nt: TGTGCCACGTTGGGGCAGGGAAACACCGGGGAGCTGTTTTTT

d_gene: TRBD2
abundance: .
j_gene: TRBJ2-5
v_gene: TRBV7-2
CDR3aa: CASSFLTSGSAGGTQYF
CDR3nt: TGTGCCAGCAGCTTCCTTACTAGCGGATCCGCTGGGGGGACCCAGTACTTC

d_gene: .
abundance: few
j_gene: TRBJ1-2
v_gene: TRBV20-1
CDR3aa: CSASAPPDYGYTF
CDR3nt: TGCAGTGCCTCAGCCCCACCCGACTATGGCTACACCTTC

d_gene: TRBD1
abundance: few
j_gene: TRBJ1-1
v_gene: TRBV4-1
CDR3aa: CASSSDRDTREAFF
CDR3nt: TGCGCCAGCAGCTCCGACAGGGATACTCGTGAAGCTTTCTTT

d_gene: .
abundance: many
j_gene: TRBJ1-2
v_gene: TRBV12-3/TRBV12-4
CDR3aa: CASSLVPGYGYTF
CDR3nt: TGTGCCAGCAGTTTAGTACCAGGCTATGGCTACACCTTC

d_gene: TRBD2
abundance: .
j_gene: TRBJ2-7
v_gene: TRBV7-8
CDR3aa: CASSRRLAGEYEQYF
CDR3nt: TGTGCCAGCAGCCGCAGACTAGCGGGGGAGTACGAGCAGTACTTC

d_gene: .
abundance: many
j_gene: TRBJ2-2
v_gene: TRBV9
CDR3aa: CASSAETELFF
CDR3nt: TGTGCCAGCAGCGCCGAGACGGAGCTGTTTTTT

d_gene: .
abundance: once
j_gene: TRBJ1-2
v_gene: TRBV5-1
CDR3aa: CASSRQAGGYTF
CDR3nt: TGCGCCAGCAGCCGTCAGGCTGGTGGCTACACCTTC

d_gene: TRBD2
abundance: .
j_gene: TRBJ2-1
v_gene: TRBV10-2
CDR3aa: CASRREGALGNEQFF
CDR3nt: TGCGCCAGCAGGCGGGAGGGGGCGCTAGGGAATGAGCAGTTCTTC

d_gene: .
abundance: few
j_gene: TRBJ2-1
v_gene: TRBV7-9
CDR3aa: CASSLITEQFF
CDR3nt: TGTGCCAGCAGCTTAATAACTGAGCAGTTCTTC

d_gene: .
abundance: few
j_gene: TRBJ2-1
v_gene: TRBV10-3
CDR3aa: CAISESRGTYNEQFF
CDR3nt: TGTGCCATCAGTGAGTCCAGGGGAACCTACAATGAGCAGTTCTTC

d_gene: .
abundance: .
j_gene: TRBJ1-2
v_gene: TRBV7-2
CDR3aa: CASSFEASQGIGYTF
CDR3nt: TGTGCCAGCAGCTTTGAGGCCTCACAGGGAATTGGCTACACCTTC

d_gene: TRBD2
abundance: once
j_gene: TRBJ2-2
v_gene: TRBV5-1
CDR3aa: CASTFRGGNTGELFF
CDR3nt: TGCGCCAGCACCTTCCGGGGGGGGAACACCGGGGAGCTGTTTTTT

d_gene: TRBD2
abundance: many
j_gene: TRBJ2-1
v_gene: TRBV5-1
CDR3aa: CASGTSAQLEQFF
CDR3nt: TGCGCCAGCGGGACTAGCGCCCAATTAGAGCAGTTCTTC

d_gene: TRBD2
abundance: .
j_gene: TRBJ2-1
v_gene: TRBV20-1
CDR3aa: CSARAPLAGVTGFEQFF
CDR3nt: TGCAGTGCTAGAGCCCCCTTAGCGGGAGTCACCGGGTTTGAGCAGTTCTTC

d_gene: .
abundance: many
j_gene: TRBJ1-1
v_gene: TRBV2
CDR3aa: CASSGGGNTEAFF
CDR3nt: TGTGCCAGCAGTGGTGGGGGGAACACTGAAGCTTTCTTT

d_gene: TRBD1
abundance: once
j_gene: TRBJ2-1
v_gene: TRBV7-6
CDR3aa: CASSQMGQAMFF
CDR3nt: TGTGCCAGCAGCCAGATGGGACAGGCCATGTTCTTC

d_gene: .
abundance: many
j_gene: TRBJ2-1
v_gene: TRBV11-2
CDR3aa: CASSLGRGDEQFF
CDR3nt: TGTGCCAGCAGCTTAGGCCGCGGAGATGAGCAGTTCTTC

d_gene: .
abundance: many
j_gene: TRBJ2-1
v_gene: TRBV11-2
CDR3aa: CASSVQSDHRAEQFF
CDR3nt: TGTGCCAGCAGCGTACAATCCGACCACAGGGCTGAGCAGTTCTTC

d_gene: .
abundance: many
j_gene: TRBJ2-1
v_gene: TRBV7-3
CDR3aa: CASSPIPYNEQFF
CDR3nt: TGTGCCAGCAGCCCTATTCCCTACAATGAGCAGTTCTTC

d_gene: .
abundance: few
j_gene: TRBJ2-3
v_gene: TRBV6-1
CDR3aa: CASSFGGPGRDTQYF
CDR3nt: TGTGCCAGCAGCTTCGGCGGGCCCGGCCGCGATACGCAGTATTTT